This is a list of T cell receptor beta chains from one sample in a study of T-cell reconstitution after alpha-beta-depleted transplantation in children. TCRdb reprocessed the PCR reads with MiXCR, giving one entry per CDR3 protein. The data contain tens of thousands of distinct CDR3 sequences, just under 5% of them singletons. The source material was PBMCs, mostly from graft donor cells, sampled 180 days after TCRalphabeta/CD19-depleted stem cell transplant. All receptors come from a boy younger than two who had a stem cell transplant for acute myeloid leukemia, so the T cells may come from the graft donor. The CDR3 runs from the conserved cysteine through the conserved F or W. The D gene is left open where the match is weak. Part of the rows lack a size; the others show once, few, many or a class for expanded clones.

D	V	size	J	DNA	CDR3
NA	TRBV5-1	many	TRBJ2-7	TGCGCCAGCAGCTTGAGACTGGGGGAGGAGGAGTACTTC	CASSLRLGEEEYF
TRBD1	TRBV27	many	TRBJ2-7	TGTGCCAGCAGTCTAACCGGGACAGCCTACGAGCAGTACTTC	CASSLTGTAYEQYF
TRBD2	TRBV5-1	many	TRBJ2-3	TGCGCCAGCAGCTTGGGAACTAGCGGGGCCCCCGGAGATACGCAGTATTTT	CASSLGTSGAPGDTQYF
NA	TRBV29-1	many	TRBJ2-3	TGCACCGTTGGTCAAGACGAGGCGCAGCCAGATACGCAGTATTTT	CTVGQDEAQPDTQYF
TRBD1	TRBV11-2	NA	TRBJ1-4	TGTGCCAGCAGCTTCGGTACAGGGGGAAATGAAAAACTGTTTTTT	CASSFGTGGNEKLFF
NA	TRBV3-1	many	TRBJ2-3	TGTGCCAGCAGCCAATACAGGACTGATACAGATACGCAGTATTTT	CASSQYRTDTDTQYF
NA	TRBV4-3	many	TRBJ1-1	TGCGCCAGCAGCCAGTTGCGGGGTCCCCCGAACACTGAAGCTTTCTTT	CASSQLRGPPNTEAFF
NA	TRBV20-1	many	TRBJ2-3	TGCAGTGCAGACGCAAGCACAGATACGCAGTATTTT	CSADASTDTQYF
NA	TRBV5-1	many	TRBJ2-5	TGCGCCAGCAGCTTGGGGCCAGGGAATCAAGAGACCCAGTACTTC	CASSLGPGNQETQYF
NA	TRBV13	many	TRBJ1-4	TGTGCCAGCAGCCATCAATTCCCGGAAGGACGAGGAAAACTGTTTTTT	CASSHQFPEGRGKLFF
TRBD1	TRBV5-1	many	TRBJ2-4	TGCGCCAGCAGCCCCGGACAGGGGGAGCCCAAAAACATTCAGTACTTC	CASSPGQGEPKNIQYF
NA	TRBV20-1	many	TRBJ2-7	TGCAGTGCTATCACAGGGCCGAACTTCGGCGAGCAGTACTTC	CSAITGPNFGEQYF
NA	TRBV29-1	many	TRBJ2-2	TGCAGCGTTGAAGAGTACAGGGAGCTGTTTTTT	CSVEEYRELFF
TRBD1	TRBV10-3	many	TRBJ2-7	TGTGCCATCAAAGGGGATTTTCGGGACAGGCCCTACGAGCAGTACTTC	CAIKGDFRDRPYEQYF
NA	TRBV2	many	TRBJ2-2	TGTGCCAGCAAGGCCGTTATGCTGTTTTTT	CASKAVMLFF
TRBD2	TRBV4-1	many	TRBJ2-1	TGCGCCAGCAATAAAAAAAAGGCGGGGGGGCAGCAACCCTACAATGAGCAGTTCTTC	CASNKKKAGGQQPYNEQFF
NA	TRBV25-1	many	TRBJ2-1	TGTGCCAGCAGTGAACTGGCAGGATCCGTCTACAATGAGCAGTTCTTC	CASSELAGSVYNEQFF
NA	TRBV12-3/TRBV12-4	many	TRBJ1-4	TGTGCCAGCAGTTTAAGGCGGGGAGAAGAAAAACTGTTTTTT	CASSLRRGEEKLFF
NA	TRBV30	many	TRBJ2-1	TGTGCCTGGAGCCTGACACCGTACAATGAGCAGTTCTTC	CAWSLTPYNEQFF
NA	TRBV6-2/TRBV6-3	many	TRBJ1-4	TGTGCCAGCAGTTACTATGCTAATGAAAAACTGTTTTTT	CASSYYANEKLFF
TRBD1	TRBV7-2	many	TRBJ2-3	TGTGCCAGCAGCTTAGGCGACAGGGGACCAGATACGCAGTATTTT	CASSLGDRGPDTQYF
NA	TRBV7-8	many	TRBJ2-2	TGTGCCAGCAGCTTCCTATCGTCGGGGGCGAACACCGGGGAGCTGTTTTTT	CASSFLSSGANTGELFF
NA	TRBV3-1	many	TRBJ2-7	TGTGCCAGCAGCCAAAAGAGGCTGAGGGGCAGGAACTCCTACGAGCAGTACTTC	CASSQKRLRGRNSYEQYF
NA	TRBV11-3	many	TRBJ2-7	TGTGCCAGCAGCTTAATAGACGAGCAGTACTTC	CASSLIDEQYF
NA	TRBV28	many	TRBJ2-5	TGTGGCACTTTTCAAGAGACCCAGTACTTC	CGTFQETQYF
NA	TRBV19	NA	TRBJ1-2	TGTGCCAGTAGTATACCCGGACAGCTAAGGGAGTATGGCTACACCTTC	CASSIPGQLREYGYTF
NA	TRBV12-3/TRBV12-4	many	TRBJ1-4	TGTGCCAGCAGCATCAGGGCCGGCGAAAAACTGTTTTTT	CASSIRAGEKLFF
NA	TRBV7-3	many	TRBJ2-3	TGTGCCAGCAGCTTTTCTCCGGGTTATGGGGGAGATACGCAGTATTTT	CASSFSPGYGGDTQYF
NA	TRBV9	many	TRBJ1-2	TGTGCCAGCAGCGTAGTTGGAGGGCACTATGGCTACACCTTC	CASSVVGGHYGYTF
NA	TRBV27	many	TRBJ2-2	TGTGCCAGCCATAGTGGGGGGGAGCTGTTTTTT	CASHSGGELFF
TRBD1	TRBV20-1	many	TRBJ1-1	TGCAGTGCTAGAGTGGGCGGGACAGGGGGCACTGAAGCTTTCTTT	CSARVGGTGGTEAFF
TRBD1	TRBV12-3/TRBV12-4	many	TRBJ2-2	TGTGCCAGCGGATTCGCCGGGACAGGGGGCGCGGACACCGGGGAGCTGTTTTTT	CASGFAGTGGADTGELFF
TRBD1	TRBV19	many	TRBJ2-1	TGTGCCAGTACCCGAACCGGGACAGGGTACAATGAGCAGTTCTTC	CASTRTGTGYNEQFF
NA	TRBV5-6	many	TRBJ2-5	TGTGCCAGCAGCCTGGGGACACCCCAAGAGACCCAGTACTTC	CASSLGTPQETQYF
NA	TRBV2	many	TRBJ1-5	TGTGCCAGCAGTGAGGGACAACCCTATAGCAATCAGCCCCAGCATTTT	CASSEGQPYSNQPQHF
TRBD1	TRBV13	many	TRBJ1-2	TGTGCCAGCAGCTTCGGACAGGGCGGCTACACCTTC	CASSFGQGGYTF
TRBD2	TRBV20-1	many	TRBJ2-5	TGCAGTGCTAGAGATCTAGGTAGCGGGGGGGGAAAGACCCAGTACTTC	CSARDLGSGGGKTQYF
TRBD2	TRBV7-9	many	TRBJ2-2	TGTGCCAGTGGACTAGCGGGGAACACCGGGGAGCTGTTTTTT	CASGLAGNTGELFF
TRBD1	TRBV10-2	NA	TRBJ2-5	TGCGCCACCTGCAGGGGGCCAGAGACCCAGTACTTC	CATCRGPETQYF
NA	TRBV29-1	many	TRBJ1-1	TGCAGCGCCGCTGGGTTGGAGTCTTTCTTT	CSAAGLESFF
TRBD1	TRBV6-1	many	TRBJ2-6	TGTGCCAGCAGTAAGGGACAGGTCTTGTTTTCATCTGGGGCCAACGTCCTGACTTTC	CASSKGQVLFSSGANVLTF
NA	TRBV7-8	many	TRBJ1-2	TGTGCCAGCAGCTTAGGAGGATGGAACAGTCCAGTCTATGGCTACACCTTC	CASSLGGWNSPVYGYTF
TRBD1	TRBV7-9	NA	TRBJ2-7	TGTGCCAGCAGCTCCAAATCCATCCGGACAGGGTGGTTCGAGCAGTACTTC	CASSSKSIRTGWFEQYF
NA	TRBV5-6	NA	TRBJ1-1	TGTGCCAGCAGCCTCGGGACACTGAGCACTGAAGCTTTCTTT	CASSLGTLSTEAFF
TRBD1	TRBV3-1	many	TRBJ2-3	TGTGCCAGCAGCGCTCTACGGGACAGGGGGACAGATACGCAGTATTTT	CASSALRDRGTDTQYF
TRBD1	TRBV12-3/TRBV12-4	many	TRBJ2-6	TGTGCCAGCAGGAAACTACAGGGGGCTGGGGCCAACGTCCTGACTTTC	CASRKLQGAGANVLTF
TRBD1	TRBV12-3/TRBV12-4	many	TRBJ1-4	TGTGCCAGCAGTCCTTCAGGGGGCGCAGGGGAAAAACTGTTTTTT	CASSPSGGAGEKLFF
NA	TRBV20-1	many	TRBJ1-2	TGCAGTGCTAGAGATATCTCGGCAGGGCCAGTCTATGGCTACACCTTC	CSARDISAGPVYGYTF
NA	TRBV29-1	many	TRBJ1-5	TGCAGCGTTAGTACCACCCCTTTAGGCAATCAGCCCCAGCATTTT	CSVSTTPLGNQPQHF
NA	TRBV20-1	many	TRBJ2-7	TGCAGTGCTAGACGGAGGGAGGCGCCGGGCGAGCAGTACTTC	CSARRREAPGEQYF
NA	TRBV29-1	many	TRBJ2-1	TGCAGCGTTGAGGAGCCCTCGGGGAAGCAGTTCTTC	CSVEEPSGKQFF
TRBD1	TRBV6-5	many	TRBJ2-1	TGTGCCAGCAGACCGTGGACAGGGGCCCACAATGAGCAGTTCTTC	CASRPWTGAHNEQFF
NA	TRBV19	few	TRBJ1-5	TGTGCCAGTAGTGTCGACATTAATCAGCCCCAGCATTTT	CASSVDINQPQHF
NA	TRBV27	many	TRBJ2-5	TGTGCCAGCAGAGACCTCGGGCAGTTCCAAGAGACCCAGTACTTC	CASRDLGQFQETQYF
NA	TRBV10-3	many	TRBJ2-3	TGTGCCATCAGTGAACAGGGTAATACGCAGTATTTT	CAISEQGNTQYF